This T cell receptor (beta chain) was sequenced in a study of CD8 T cells in ankylosing spondylitis. V was shortened by 1 base and J by 9 bases, with 16 bases between the two germline ends. The germline gives CDR1 SGHTA, CDR2 FQGNSA. This CDR3 contains 16 residues. 5'-RACE, quantitative and with molecular barcodes, yielded the TCR beta libraries. TCRdb reprocessed the 5' RACE reads with MiXCR, giving one entry per CDR3 protein. Of about 260,000 distinct CDR3 sequences in the sample, roughly a quarter were seen once. Sequenced sample: blood, either unsorted or a sorted T cell fraction (not recorded which). The chain links TRBV7-2 to TRBJ1-6; the D gene is possibly TRBD1 (6 bases). The clonotype originates from a male donor with ankylosing spondylitis or in good health (not recorded which). CDR3 nucleotide sequence: TGTGCCAGCAGCTTAGACGGGGGGCGAAATGCTTCACCCCTCCACTTT. Protein: CASSLDGGRNASPLHF. Combining the CDR3 with reference TRBV7-2 and TRBJ1-6 gives the whole variable domain GAGVSQSPSNKVTEKGKDVELRCDPISGHTALYWYRQSLGQGLEFLIYFQGNSAPDKSGLPSDRFSAERTGGSVSTLTIQRTQQEDSAVYLCASSLDGGRNASPLHFGNGTRLTVT.